This entry lists 27 T cell receptor beta chains sequenced from one sample in a study of cytomegalovirus exposure and HLA in healthy donors (dated by TCRdb to 2015 to 2018). Library method: the immunoSEQ multiplex PCR assay. For the multiplex PCR, a mixture combining 60 forward primers for TCR Vbeta segments and 13 reverse primers for TCR Jbeta segments was used. Drawn from immuneACCESS, this table holds only the in-frame rearrangements with V and J called that TCRdb kept. Clones are partly lost; checked studies trace under half to an unresolved V gene and leave the rest unexplained. This sample has about 190,000 clones in its table, and around three quarters of those were observed once. The top ten clones comprise 1.5% to 2% of the sample. The specimen sequenced was PBMCs. These receptors were collected from a woman under 30 in good health and CMV-seronegative.

The J gene is TRBJ1-1, the V gene TRBV19, with TRBD1 matching over 7 bases. The V gene end was trimmed by 4 bases and the J gene end by 2 bases; junction bases not matched to a gene: 4. Germline loops: CDR1 LNHDA, CDR2 SQIVND (reference sequence). There are 14 residues in the CDR3. This chain's CDR3 is CASSKGQVNTEAFF. DNA for the CDR3: TGTGCCAGTAGTAAAGGACAGGTAAACACTGAAGCTTTCTTT.

This chain links TRBV5-6 with TRBJ2-7, with D perhaps TRBD2 (5 bases). The CDR3 is made up of 14 amino acids. CDR1 and CDR2 from the germline V gene are SGHDT and YYEEEE. Between the trimmed V and J ends, which lost 3 bases and 2 bases, there was a span of 12 bases. CDR3 sequence (DNA): TGTGCCAGCAGCTCTTTTCTCGGGACCTACGAGCAGTACTTC. Its protein product is CASSSFLGTYEQYF. The full variable domain, its missing parts supplied by reference TRBV5-6 and TRBJ2-7, is DAGVTQSPTHLIKTRGQQVTLRCSPKSGHDTVSWYQQALGQGPQFIFQYYEEEERQRGNFPDRFSGHQFPNYSSELNVNALLLGDSALYLCASSSFLGTYEQYFGPGTRLTVT.

The chain couples TRBV6-5 to TRBJ2-2; D is ambiguous. V was pared by 7 bases and J by 4 bases, with 10 bases between. Per the germline V gene, CDR1 is MNHEY and CDR2 is SVGAGI. The CDR3 spans 13 residues. The CDR3 DNA sequence: TGTGCCAGCAAGAGATCCCGCACCGGGGAGCTGTTTTTT. Protein sequence: CASKRSRTGELFF.

The rearrangement uses TRBV27 and TRBJ1-2; tentative D call: TRBD1 (5 bases). V was trimmed by 0 bases and J by 3 bases, leaving 17 bases between them. Germline V lookup: CDR1 MNHEY, CDR2 SMNVEV (reference sequence). This CDR3 has 17 residues. CDR3 coding DNA: TGTGCCAGCAGTTTATCTCGACTGGGGGGAAGGGACTATGGCTACACCTTC. It translates to CASSLSRLGGRDYGYTF.

CDR3 bases: TGTGCCAGCAGTTTTAAGCCCGGGACAGGGGGCCTTGGAGAGACCCAGTACTTC. Translated: CASSFKPGTGGLGETQYF. The chain is built from TRBV28 and TRBJ2-5; 12 nucleotides align to TRBD1. The CDR3 spans 18 residues. In germline, CDR1 is MDHEN, CDR2 SYDVKM. Unmatched junction bases numbered 12, after V lost 3 bases and J lost 4 bases.

The table lists this clone with a few counts. The CDR3 DNA reads as TGTGCCAGCAGTTACTCCGCCAGTTATGACACCGGGGAGCTGTTTTTT. Protein: CASSYSASYDTGELFF. The chain uses TRBV6-6 and TRBJ2-2; no reliable D call. Germline loops: CDR1 MNHNY, CDR2 SVGAGI (reference sequence). The CDR3 contains 16 residues. Trimming cost V 0 bases and J 3 bases, with 11 bases left between them.

The genes are TRBV19 and TRBJ1-4; no firm D call. The V end was cut by 4 bases, the J end by 4 bases, with 13 bases between. The V gene's germline CDR1 is LNHDA and CDR2 SQIVND (reference sequence). The CDR3 loop spans 15 amino acids. CDR3 bases: TGTGCCAGTAGTACTGGAGGGCGAGATAATGAAAAACTGTTTTTT. Translation: CASSTGGRDNEKLFF.

In the case of this clone: A read error may account for a junction end that differs from germline. The chain has TRBV28 and TRBJ1-5, with 8 bases fitting TRBD1. The CDR3 covers 14 residues. Germline CDR1 and CDR2: MDHEN and SYDVKM. This CDR3 reads CASRISGGKQPQHF. CDR3 nucleotide sequence: TGTGCCAGCAGAATATCAGGGGGCAAACAGCCCCAGCATTTT.

CDR3 sequence reads: CASSTHPTQQDRVNQPQHF. The CDR3 bases are TGTGCCAGTAGTACGCACCCGACTCAACAGGACAGGGTAAATCAGCCCCAGCATTTT. This sequence joins TRBV19 and TRBJ1-5; TRBD1 agrees at 8 bases. V lost 4 bases to trimming and J lost 4 bases; unmatched junction nucleotides: 18. The germline CDR1 and CDR2 sequences are LNHDA and SQIVND (reference sequence). CDR3 length equals 19 residues.

The rearrangement links TRBV30 to TRBJ1-3; D gene uncertain. V was shortened by 2 bases and J by 0 bases, with 8 bases between the two germline ends. The CDR3 extends over 14 amino acids. Per germline, CDR1 GTSNPN and CDR2 SVGIG (reference sequence). In DNA form, the CDR3 reads TGTGCCTGGAGTTTGGGGAGCTCTGGAAACACCATATATTTT. Amino acid sequence: CAWSLGSSGNTIYF.

The chain joins TRBV6-1 to TRBJ1-1; D uncertain. Trimming left V 2 bases short and J 2 bases short, with 12 bases between. The CDR3 loop spans 15 amino acids. Germline V lookup: CDR1 MNHNS, CDR2 SASEGT. The CDR3 here is CASSETPTGNTEAFF. DNA of the CDR3: TGTGCCAGCAGTGAAACCCCGACGGGAAACACTGAAGCTTTCTTT.

This chain links TRBV2 with TRBJ2-7; D is uncertain. V lost 8 bases and J lost 1, with 12 bases in between. Germline values: CDR1 SNHLY, CDR2 FYNNEI. CDR3 length: 13 amino acids. The CDR3, as DNA: TGTGCCAGCGGCCGACTGATATCCTACGAGCAGTACTTC. Translating it yields CASGRLISYEQYF. Complete variable domain (other parts from reference TRBV2 and TRBJ2-7): EPEVTQTPSHQVTQMGQEVILRCVPISNHLYFYWYRQILGQKVEFLVSFYNNEISEKSEIFDDQFSVERPDGSNFTLKIRSTKLEDSAMYFCASGRLISYEQYFGPGTRLTVT.

The sample holds a few counts of this clone. The chain uses TRBV6-4 and TRBJ1-2; 9 positions agree with TRBD1. The V gene end was trimmed by 2 bases and the J gene end by 7 bases; junction bases not matched to a gene: 17. The germline V gene encodes CDR1 MRHNA and CDR2 SNTAGT. The CDR3 is made up of 18 amino acids. The CDR3 DNA reads as TGTGCCAGCAGTGACACCCAAACCCTCTCGGGACAGGGATCTGGCTACACCTTC. This gives the protein CASSDTQTLSGQGSGYTF.

This clone appeared a few times. The chain is built from TRBV5-1 and TRBJ2-7; 7 positions match TRBD1. This CDR3 region has 15 residues. Germline V gene lookup returns CDR1 SGHRS and CDR2 YFSETQ. V lost 2 bases and J lost 0; bases outside the gene matches: 5. The CDR3 is CASSFRQGPSYEQYF. The CDR3 nucleotides are TGCGCCAGCAGCTTTCGACAGGGTCCCTCCTACGAGCAGTACTTC.

This clone was observed a handful of times. The chain combines TRBV9 with TRBJ2-7; 8 nucleotides match TRBD2. J lost 0 bases, V lost 4 bases, and 3 bases had no gene match. CDR3 length: 14 residues. Germline V CDR1 and CDR2: SGDLS, YYNGEE. CDR3 residues: CASSTSGSSYEQYF. The CDR3 coding sequence is TGTGCCAGCAGCACTAGCGGAAGCTCCTACGAGCAGTACTTC.

This chain links TRBV4-2 with TRBJ1-1; 10 positions agree with TRBD1. Germline V gene sequence: CDR1 LGHNA, CDR2 YNFKEQ. The length of the CDR3 is 15 residues. V shed 5 bases and J 0 bases; nucleotides not matched to a gene: 3. DNA for the CDR3: TGTGCCAGCAGCAAGGGACAGGGGATGAACACTGAAGCTTTCTTT. The encoded protein is CASSKGQGMNTEAFF.

The rearrangement uses TRBV7-9 and TRBJ1-4; D may be TRBD1 (6 bases). The CDR3 length is 17 residues. CDR1 and CDR2 from the germline V gene are SEHNR and FQNEAQ (reference sequence). Trimming shortened V by 5 bases and J by 0 bases, and 16 bases separated the two germline ends. CDR3 protein: CASSQRTDSATNEKLFF. Written as DNA, the CDR3 is TGTGCCAGCAGCCAGAGGACAGACTCTGCAACTAATGAAAAACTGTTTTTT.

This clone has a single count. This chain links TRBV27 with TRBJ1-6; D is perhaps TRBD1 (6 bases). The germline V gene encodes CDR1 MNHEY and CDR2 SMNVEV (reference sequence). V was trimmed by 5 bases and J by 10 bases, leaving 12 bases between them. The CDR3 runs 13 residues. The CDR3 region has the DNA TGTGCCAGCAGTGTCACAGGGTACTCACCCCTCCACTTT. This gives the protein CASSVTGYSPLHF.

The genes are TRBV2 and TRBJ1-5; the D is unclear. With 3 bases removed from V and 7 bases from J, the gap between germline ends came to 10 bases. Germline values: CDR1 SNHLY, CDR2 FYNNEI. CDR3 length: 13 amino acids. The DNA for the CDR3 is TGTGCCAGCAGTGATGACGGAGAGCAGCCCCAGCATTTT. This encodes CASSDDGEQPQHF.

Only one count was recorded for this clone. One end of the junction does not line up with germline, which may come from a read error. Additional DNA sequences in this sample encode the identical CDR3. The gene calls are TRBV5-6 and TRBJ1-5, with D perhaps matching TRBD1 (6 bases). CDR1 and CDR2 from the germline V gene are SGHDT and YYEEEE. The CDR3 contains 17 residues. The CDR3 here is CASSLATGNEGNQPQHF. In DNA form, the CDR3 reads TGTGCCAGCAGCTTGGCCACAGGGAACGAGGGGAATCAGCCCCAGCACTTT. Drawing the rest from reference TRBV5-6 and TRBJ1-5, the complete variable domain is DAGVTQSPTHLIKTRGQQVTLRCSPKSGHDTVSWYQQALGQGPQFIFQYYEEEERQRGNFPDRFSGHQFPNYSSELNVNALLLGDSALYLCASSLATGNEGNQPQHFGDGTRLSIL.

The table lists this clone with a few counts. This chain joins TRBV19 and TRBJ2-3; D is perhaps TRBD2 (5 bases). V lost 10 bases and J lost 1, with 21 bases in between. In germline, CDR1 is LNHDA, CDR2 SQIVND (reference sequence). The CDR3 length is 16 residues. CDR3 nucleotides: TGTGCCACCTCCTTTGGGATTTCACTAGGCACAGATACGCAGTATTTT. Amino acids: CATSFGISLGTDTQYF.

The chain links TRBV5-5 to TRBJ1-4; maybe TRBD1 (5 bases). CDR3 length: 16 residues. V was cut by 2 bases and J by 3 bases, with 14 bases left in between. CDR1 SGHKS and CDR2 YYEKEE come from the germline V gene (reference sequence). CDR3 protein: CASSLGLMGPNEKLFF. In DNA form, the CDR3 reads TGTGCCAGCAGCTTAGGGTTGATGGGGCCTAATGAAAAACTGTTTTTT.

The genes are TRBV19 and TRBJ2-1; 9 bases line up with TRBD2. CDR1 and CDR2 (germline): LNHDA, SQIVND (reference sequence). CDR3 length: 15 amino acids. With 3 bases clipped from V and 10 bases from J, the junction kept 10 bases outside the gene matches. CDR3 loop: CASSISAGGVDEQFF. Here the CDR3 DNA reads TGTGCCAGTAGTATCTCAGCGGGAGGAGTGGACGAGCAGTTCTTC.

This clone has only a few counts. The chain couples TRBV7-9 to TRBJ1-6; D is possibly TRBD1 (5 bases). This CDR3 contains 17 residues. The ends were cut back, 5 bases at V and 6 bases at J, with 20 bases in the middle. The germline gives CDR1 SEHNR, CDR2 FQNEAQ (reference sequence). Written as DNA, the CDR3 is TGTGCCAGCAGCCCCTCCCCGACAGTGCCGGCTAATTCACCCCTCCACTTT. Protein sequence: CASSPSPTVPANSPLHF. The full variable domain, its missing parts supplied by reference TRBV7-9 and TRBJ1-6, is DTGVSQNPRHKITKRGQNVTFRCDPISEHNRLYWYRQTLGQGPEFLTYFQNEAQLEKSRLLSDRFSAERPKGSFSTLEIQRTEQGDSAMYLCASSPSPTVPANSPLHFGNGTRLTVT.

The V gene is TRBV30, the J gene TRBJ2-1; possibly TRBD2 for D (7 bases). Trimming left V 0 bases short and J 10 bases short, with 22 bases between. CDR1 is GTSNPN, CDR2 SVGIG, per germline (reference sequence). CDR3 length: 16 residues. The DNA of the CDR3 is TGTGCCTGGAGTGTGCCGGGGGGCGGGAGACCTTTAGAGCAGTTCTTC. This sequence encodes CAWSVPGGGRPLEQFF.

This chain links TRBV20-1 with TRBJ2-7; D gene uncertain. The CDR3 has 10 residues. Germline CDR1 and CDR2: DFQATT and SNEGSKA (reference sequence). The V gene lost 1 base and the J gene lost 6 bases, with 4 bases spanning the gap. In nucleotides, the CDR3 is TGCAGTGCTAGAGGGAGCGAGCAGTACTTC. Its protein is CSARGSEQYF.

The V call is TRBV28, the J call TRBJ1-2; D is perhaps TRBD1 (6 bases). This CDR3 has 14 residues. Trimming removed 2 bases at V and 4 bases at J, with 11 bases between. Germline CDR1 is MDHEN and CDR2 is SYDVKM. The CDR3 region is CASSLEGVAYGYTF. CDR3 bases: TGTGCCAGCAGTTTAGAGGGGGTGGCCTATGGCTACACCTTC.